These 28 T cell receptor beta chains were all obtained from the same sample, sequenced in a study of sequential checkpoint blockade in melanoma. Here immunoSEQ multiplex PCR was the method, and the copy in TCRdb shows in-frame clones only, minus some. The sample consists of under 15,000 clones, less than 85% of them appearing once. Treatment noted: randomized to nivolumab then ipilimumab (arm A) or the reverse (arm B). The material sequenced was CD8+ T cells sorted from blood (inferred from file names), taken from a patient given nivolumab and ipilimumab in sequence. Receptors originate from a human patient with melanoma. Some clones in this sample may be carry-over from other donors' samples.

The rearrangement joins TRBV7-6 to TRBJ1-4; tentative D call: TRBD1 (5 bases). The CDR3 is 14 residues long. V dropped 5 bases and J dropped 7 bases, with 14 bases sitting between them. Germline CDR1 SGHVS, CDR2 FNYEAQ. The CDR3 DNA reads TGTGCCAGCAGCCCCGGGACTGGAGGTGAAAAACTGTTTTTT. Residues: CASSPGTGGEKLFF. The full variable domain, with the rest looked up from reference TRBV7-6 and TRBJ1-4, is GAGVSQSPRYKVTKRGQDVALRCDPISGHVSLYWYRQALGQGPEFLTYFNYEAQQDKSGLPNDRFSAERPEGSISTLTIQRTEQRDSAMYRCASSPGTGGEKLFFGSGTQLSVL.

Remarks on this clone: The junction shows a germline mismatch at one end, possibly a read error. This chain joins TRBV7-7 and TRBJ1-6, with D hard to call. This CDR3 is 13 amino acids long. Germline loops: CDR1 SSHAT, CDR2 FNYEAQ (reference sequence). The CDR3 DNA reads as TGTGCTAGCAGCTTAGGCCAGAATTCACCCCTCCACTTT. It encodes CASSLGQNSPLHF.

The chain employs TRBV11-1 and TRBJ2-1; a weak D match, TRBD1 (6 bases). Germline loops: CDR1 SGHAT, CDR2 FQDESV (reference sequence). This CDR3 region has 17 residues. V lost 4 bases to trimming and J lost 1 base, with 17 bases between them. DNA for the CDR3: TGTGCCAGCAGCTCCCACCTACAGGGTAATTCCTACAATGAGCAGTTCTTC. It specifies CASSSHLQGNSYNEQFF.

This chain connects TRBV6-4 to TRBJ1-2, with D maybe TRBD1 (5 bases). V lost 0 bases, J lost 7 bases, and 15 bases lay in between. In germline, CDR1 is MRHNA, CDR2 SNTAGT. CDR3 length: 15 amino acids. The CDR3 DNA is TGTGCCAGCAGTGACTCGAGGATTCGCGGGGGTGGCTACACCTTC. It encodes CASSDSRIRGGGYTF.

The genes are TRBV4-1 and TRBJ2-3, with D maybe TRBD1 (5 bases). The V gene lost 3 bases and the J gene lost 3 bases, with 10 bases spanning the gap. This CDR3 is built from 14 residues. CDR1 is MGHRA, CDR2 YSYEKL, per germline. The DNA of the CDR3 is TGCGCCAGCAGCCATCCAGGGTTTACAGATACGCAGTATTTT. It encodes CASSHPGFTDTQYF.

CDR3 amino acids: CASSQVRGTNEKLFF. CDR3 nucleotide sequence: TGCGCCAGCAGCCAAGTTCGCGGCACTAATGAAAAACTGTTTTTT. The chain combines TRBV4-3 with TRBJ1-4, with D hard to call. V gave up 1 base and J gave up 2 bases, with 8 bases separating them. Germline CDR1 LGHNA, CDR2 YSLEER. This CDR3 comprises 15 residues.

Regarding this clone: The likely explanation is a read error, given a far larger clone one base away. The V and J genes are TRBV30 and TRBJ2-7; D unclear. CDR3 length: 14 amino acids. Trimming left V 4 bases short and J 3 bases short, with 16 bases between. Per the germline V gene, CDR1 is GTSNPN and CDR2 is SVGIG (reference sequence). The CDR3 DNA reads TGTGCCTGGATTCTCCGGCGACTGGTCTACGAGCAGTACTTC. Translating gives CAWILRRLVYEQYF.

This sequence joins TRBV6-6 and TRBJ1-2; weak D call: TRBD1 (5 bases). This CDR3 comprises 15 residues. Trimming removed 2 bases at V and 8 bases at J, with 18 bases between. Germline CDR1 MNHNY, CDR2 SVGAGI (reference sequence). CDR3 DNA: TGTGCCAGCAGTTACCCTCGTGGGGGGGTATTGGGCTACACCTTC. Translating gives CASSYPRGGVLGYTF.

The CDR3 bases are TGTGCCAGCAGGACCCCTAGCGGGGCTTTCTACAATGAGCAGTTCTTC. This encodes CASRTPSGAFYNEQFF. V usage is TRBV2 and J usage is TRBJ2-1; 9 bases fit TRBD2. Germline CDR1 reads SNHLY; CDR2 reads FYNNEI. Trimming removed 6 bases from V and 3 bases from J; junction bases left unmatched: 9. This CDR3 spans 16 amino acids.

This chain uses TRBV6-6 with TRBJ1-4, with D unclear. Germline CDR1 reads MNHNY; CDR2 reads SVGAGI (reference sequence). V lost 4 bases, J lost 8 bases, and 14 bases lay in between. The CDR3 has 14 amino acids. The CDR3 DNA sequence: TGTGCCAGCAGTTTGACTGGCAGGAGGGAAAAACTGTTTTTT. Amino acids: CASSLTGRREKLFF.

The table lists this clone with a few counts. This chain joins TRBV4-2 and TRBJ1-6, with a tentative D call TRBD1 (6 bases). V was clipped by 4 bases and J by 7 bases, with 11 bases between them. Germline CDR1 and CDR2: LGHNA and YNFKEQ. This CDR3 region has 14 residues. For the CDR3, the DNA is TGTGCCAGCAGCCCCGGGACACCCAATTCACCCCTCCACTTT. This sequence encodes CASSPGTPNSPLHF.

The chain uses TRBV4-1 and TRBJ1-4; no clear D. The CDR3 loop spans 16 amino acids. With 6 bases removed from V and 2 bases from J, the gap between germline ends came to 16 bases. Germline V gene lookup returns CDR1 MGHRA and CDR2 YSYEKL. The CDR3 nucleotides are TGCGCCAGCAGTCCTAGGAGAGGGAGGACTAATGAAAAACTGTTTTTT. This gives the protein CASSPRRGRTNEKLFF.

The chain employs TRBV10-3 and TRBJ1-2; D ambiguous. This CDR3 has 16 amino acids. CDR1 is ENHRY and CDR2 is SYGVKD in the germline V gene. V lost 0 bases to trimming and J lost 2 bases, with 13 bases between them. CDR3 DNA sequence: TGTGCCATCAGTGAGTCCCTAATTCAGGCCAACTATGGCTACACCTTC. Translation: CAISESLIQANYGYTF.

The chain joins TRBV5-4 to TRBJ2-5; 8 bases line up with TRBD2. V was clipped by 3 bases and J by 0 bases; unmatched bases: 7. The CDR3 has 16 amino acids. Germline values: CDR1 SGHNT, CDR2 YYREEE (reference sequence). CDR3 loop: CASSSTGLEYQETQYF. The CDR3 coding sequence is TGTGCCAGCAGCTCAACGGGACTAGAGTACCAAGAGACCCAGTACTTC.

This clone was detected a few times. The rearrangement uses TRBV10-3 and TRBJ1-5; D is unresolved. The V end was cut by 4 bases, the J end by 0 bases, with 7 bases between. Germline CDR1 is ENHRY and CDR2 is SYGVKD. This CDR3 has 14 residues. This CDR3 reads CAISAQISNQPQHF. The DNA of the CDR3 is TGTGCCATCAGTGCTCAGATTAGCAATCAGCCCCAGCATTTT.

This rearrangement joins TRBV7-9 to TRBJ2-7; a possible D gene is TRBD1 (5 bases). This CDR3 has 13 amino acids. The germline V gene encodes CDR1 SEHNR and CDR2 FQNEAQ (reference sequence). With 5 bases removed from V and 2 bases from J, the gap between germline ends came to 10 bases. The CDR3 sequence is CASSGIGAYEQYF. The CDR3 nucleotides are TGTGCCAGCAGCGGCATAGGGGCCTACGAGCAGTACTTC.

J is TRBJ2-7 and V is TRBV4-3; 8 bases are a match to TRBD2. This CDR3 is built from 15 residues. Germline V gene sequence: CDR1 LGHNA, CDR2 YSLEER. Trimming took 4 bases from V and 2 from J; bases not matched to a gene: 7. The CDR3 DNA reads as TGCGCCAGCAGCCCAGACGGGACTAGACCCTACGAGCAGTACTTC. This sequence encodes CASSPDGTRPYEQYF.

This clone was seen more than once but under ten times. The rearrangement links TRBV27 to TRBJ2-1; 10 nucleotides align to TRBD2. Germline trimming cut 3 bases from V and 5 bases from J; bases unmatched to any gene: 4. Germline CDR1 MNHEY, CDR2 SMNVEV (reference sequence). This CDR3 is 15 amino acids long. The CDR3 loop is CASSLRLAGDNEQFF. The CDR3 nucleotides read TGTGCCAGCAGTTTGAGGCTAGCGGGGGACAATGAGCAGTTCTTC.

V is TRBV2 and J is TRBJ2-3; TRBD2 is a possible D gene (7 bases). V lost 4 bases, J lost 2 bases, and 25 bases lay in between. The CDR3 loop spans 19 amino acids. Looked up from germline, CDR1 is SNHLY and CDR2 is FYNNEI. As DNA, the CDR3 is TGTGCCAGCAGTGTGAAGGACCCCCAGGAGGGGGGGATCACAGATACGCAGTATTTT. Its translation is CASSVKDPQEGGITDTQYF. The complete variable domain, with remaining parts taken from reference TRBV2 and TRBJ2-3, reads EPEVTQTPSHQVTQMGQEVILRCVPISNHLYFYWYRQILGQKVEFLVSFYNNEISEKSEIFDDQFSVERPDGSNFTLKIRSTKLEDSAMYFCASSVKDPQEGGITDTQYFGPGTRLTVL.

This chain links TRBV19 with TRBJ2-3; D might be TRBD1 (6 bases). The CDR3 totals 17 residues. The ends were cut back, 3 bases at V and 4 bases at J, with 20 bases in the middle. The germline gives CDR1 LNHDA, CDR2 SQIVND (reference sequence). CDR3 bases: TGTGCCAGTAGTATCTGGGGGCGCAGGGAAGTTGCAGATACGCAGTATTTT. Its protein product is CASSIWGRREVADTQYF.

This clone appeared a single time. The chain carries TRBV7-8 and TRBJ2-3, with TRBD2 matching 8 bases. The germline gives CDR1 SGHVS, CDR2 FQNEAQ. V trimming: 0 bases; J trimming: 2 bases; junction bases outside the gene matches: 7. The CDR3 extends over 17 amino acids. The DNA of the CDR3 is TGTGCCAGCAGCTTAGCGGCCCAGCGGGGGCTCACAGATACGCAGTATTTT. Encoded protein: CASSLAAQRGLTDTQYF.

This clone was detected a few times. The gene calls are TRBV5-8 and TRBJ1-6; D gene uncertain. The CDR3 spans 16 residues. Germline CDR1 is SGHTS and CDR2 is YDEGEE. Trimming stripped 3 bases from V and 9 bases from J, with 19 bases between. Here the CDR3 reads CASSSTEGPDGSPLHF. Written as DNA, the CDR3 is TGTGCCAGCAGCTCCACCGAGGGCCCGGATGGTTCACCCCTCCACTTT.

The chain has TRBV6-4 and TRBJ2-1; 8 bases fit TRBD2. There are 15 residues in the CDR3. With V trimmed by 3 bases and J by 2 bases, 3 bases remained unmatched. Germline lookup yields CDR1 MRHNA and CDR2 SNTAGT. The CDR3 DNA reads TGTGCCAGCAGTGAGGCGGGGGGCACCTACAATGAGCAGTTCTTC. Translated, it gives CASSEAGGTYNEQFF.

Concerning this clone itself: The same CDR3 arises from other DNA sequences in this sample as well. The V call is TRBV13, the J call TRBJ2-3; D gene unclear. Germline-derived CDR1 and CDR2 are PRHDT and FYEKMQ (reference sequence). The V and J ends lost 2 bases and 3 bases respectively, with 3 bases between them. The CDR3 is made up of 12 amino acids. CDR3 nucleotide sequence: TGTGCCAGCAGCTTACAGACAGATACGCAGTATTTT. The encoded protein is CASSLQTDTQYF.

This chain connects TRBV4-2 to TRBJ1-2; the match to TRBD1 covers 7 bases. From germline, CDR1 is LGHNA and CDR2 YNFKEQ. With 8 bases clipped from V and 2 bases from J, the junction kept 8 bases outside the gene matches. The CDR3 is 14 residues long. Written as DNA, the CDR3 is TGTGCCAGCGCTACACAGGGGATAAACTATGGCTACACCTTC. Translation: CASATQGINYGYTF.

The chain is built from TRBV7-9 and TRBJ2-5, with 7 bases matching TRBD1. Germline trimming cut 8 bases from V and 3 bases from J; bases unmatched to any gene: 12. There are 15 residues in the CDR3. CDR1 is SEHNR, CDR2 FQNEAQ, per germline (reference sequence). This chain's CDR3 is CASGGQPRLEETQYF. The DNA for the CDR3 is TGTGCCAGCGGGGGACAGCCCCGGTTAGAAGAGACCCAGTACTTC.

The chain combines TRBV27 with TRBJ2-5; no definite D call. The germline V and J ends were trimmed by 3 bases and 0 bases, with 8 bases remaining between them. The CDR3 spans 14 residues. Germline CDR1 is MNHEY and CDR2 is SMNVEV (reference sequence). CDR3 nucleotide sequence: TGTGCCAGCAGTTTCGGCGCGGACCAAGAGACCCAGTACTTC. Residues: CASSFGADQETQYF.

V usage is TRBV7-6 and J usage is TRBJ2-6, with TRBD1 matching 8 bases. V shed 1 base, J shed 3 bases, and the junction held 5 bases outside the gene matches. This CDR3 spans 17 amino acids. Germline CDR1 reads SGHVS; CDR2 reads FNYEAQ. CDR3 in amino acids: CASSLGQGALGANVLTF. The CDR3 DNA reads TGTGCCAGCAGCTTAGGCCAGGGGGCGCTTGGGGCCAACGTCCTGACTTTC.